This TCR beta chain emerged from a study of blood T cells in healthy people across ages. This CDR3 contains 15 residues. Germline values: CDR1 MGHRA, CDR2 YSYEKL. J was trimmed by 6 bases and V by 3 bases; bases with no gene match: 7. A second PCR of 7 to 11 cycles used a sample-barcoded 5' primer and a J-beta primer mix. Each cDNA molecule was tagged by a template-switch adaptor with 12 random nucleotides. Individual samples furnished no less than 3 million CDR3-containing paired-end reads apiece. TCRdb re-analysed the 5' RACE reads in MiXCR, keeping a single row per CDR3 protein. In the table there are 600,000 to 800,000 distinct CDR3 sequences, around 52% of which are singletons. Each donor's blood draw was approximately 10 milliliters of peripheral blood.

This TCR came from a woman aged 80 or over in good health. The specimen sequenced was blood. The chain joins TRBV4-1 to TRBJ2-7, with 11 positions matching TRBD2. The CDR3: CASSQLTSGSSEQYF. The CDR3, as DNA: TGCGCCAGCAGCCAGCTTACTAGCGGGAGTAGCGAGCAGTACTTC.